This record looks at one T cell receptor (beta chain) sequence and its context. Its antigen remains unknown. This entry comes from a study of siplizumab effects on memory and regulatory T cells. The study, taken as a whole, reports: Reactions containing siplizumab showed mappable alloreactive CD4+ clones averaging about 70% Treg-derived, versus under 30% in controls. Alloreactive sequences tracing back to unstimulated CD4+ memory cells were significantly reduced by siplizumab.

Germline values: CDR1 MRHNA, CDR2 SNTAGT. The CDR3 is 13 residues long. Trimming removed 2 bases from V and 6 bases from J, with 10 bases in between. Per sample, some 10^5 TCR templates were assayed. Sequenced by immunoSEQ multiplex PCR; TCRdb stores in-frame clones only, minus some. This table has approximately 100,000 clones, about 93% appearing once. Sequenced sample: non-Treg CD4+ T cells sorted from blood. This sequence originates from a human donor in good health. The chain combines TRBV6-4 with TRBJ1-2, with D possibly being TRBD1 (6 bases). The CDR3 region is CASSDKAGDGYTF. The CDR3 region has the DNA TGTGCCAGCAGTGACAAGGCAGGGGATGGCTACACCTTC.